Here is one TCR beta chain with its context. The antigen is unknown. The sample originates from a study of cytomegalovirus exposure and HLA in healthy donors. This PCR relied on a set of 60 Vbeta primers and 13 Jbeta primers. Generated by immunoSEQ multiplex PCR, the TCRdb table keeps only in-frame clones and is missing some. The table for this sample gives about 84,000 clones. Study-wide findings and caveats: Reports described diagnosis of cytomegalovirus status by the classifier as highly specific and sensitive. Associated with cytomegalovirus, according to the listing, were fewer than 200 TCR beta chains. An ancestry cluster, one associated with Asian ancestry, reportedly showed fewer N-insertions than the roughly 670-donor mean in a later analysis. More than 15,000 TCR beta sequences were associated with HLA alleles at 0.05 false discovery rate in a later analysis.

Germline V lookup: CDR1 LNHDA, CDR2 SQIVND (reference sequence). V lost 9 bases to trimming and J lost 3 bases; unmatched junction nucleotides: 13. CDR3 length equals 17 residues. This chain uses TRBV19 with TRBJ2-2; 10 nucleotides line up with TRBD1. The sequenced sample consisted of PBMCs. The clonotype originates from a man aged 50-59 years in good health and CMV-seronegative. The CDR3 spells CASSLDPGTGDTGELFF. The DNA for the CDR3 is TGTGCCAGCAGCTTAGACCCCGGGACAGGGGACACCGGGGAGCTGTTTTTT.